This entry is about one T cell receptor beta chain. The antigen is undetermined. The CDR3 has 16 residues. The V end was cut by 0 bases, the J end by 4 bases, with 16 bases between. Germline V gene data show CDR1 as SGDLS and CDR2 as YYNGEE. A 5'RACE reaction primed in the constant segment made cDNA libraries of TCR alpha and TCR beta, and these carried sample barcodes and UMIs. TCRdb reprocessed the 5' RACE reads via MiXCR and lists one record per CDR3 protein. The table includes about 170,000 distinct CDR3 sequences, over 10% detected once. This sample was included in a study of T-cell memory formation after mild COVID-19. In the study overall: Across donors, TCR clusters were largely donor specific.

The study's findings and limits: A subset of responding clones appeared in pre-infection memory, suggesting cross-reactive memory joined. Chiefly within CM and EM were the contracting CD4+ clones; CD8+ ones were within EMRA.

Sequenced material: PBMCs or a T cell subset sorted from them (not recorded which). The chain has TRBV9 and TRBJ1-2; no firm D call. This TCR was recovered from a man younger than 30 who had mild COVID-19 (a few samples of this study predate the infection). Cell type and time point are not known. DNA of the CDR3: TGTGCCAGCAGCGTAGGGGCCCCCCTCACGCTCTATGGCTACACCTTC. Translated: CASSVGAPLTLYGYTF.